The 29 T cell receptor beta chains listed next were all sequenced from one sample in a study of cytomegalovirus exposure and HLA in healthy donors. PCR involved 60 Vbeta and 13 Jbeta primers. The table came from immunoSEQ multiplex PCR; TCRdb's copy has only in-frame clones and leaves some out. The sample data list 100,000 to 150,000 clones. The sequenced sample was PBMCs. All receptors come from a middle-aged woman in good health and CMV-seronegative.

V and J are TRBV19 and TRBJ1-5; 8 nucleotides match TRBD1. The CDR3 is 17 residues long. The V gene's germline CDR1 is LNHDA and CDR2 SQIVND (reference sequence). V lost 4 bases and J lost 2; bases outside the gene matches: 10. The CDR3 spells CASSTGGAGVGNQPQHF. The CDR3 DNA reads TGTGCCAGTAGTACAGGGGGCGCGGGAGTGGGCAATCAGCCCCAGCATTTT.

V gene TRBV19 combines with J gene TRBJ2-5, with D perhaps matching TRBD2 (6 bases). The CDR3 runs 14 residues. Trimming left V 3 bases short and J 5 bases short, with 13 bases between. The germline V gene has CDR1 LNHDA and CDR2 SQIVND (reference sequence). The CDR3 spells CASSIEGRGETQYF. CDR3 DNA: TGTGCCAGTAGTATTGAGGGGCGGGGTGAGACCCAGTACTTC. The variable domain in full, completed from reference TRBV19 and TRBJ2-5, reads DGGITQSPKYLFRKEGQNVTLSCEQNLNHDAMYWYRQDPGQGLRLIYYSQIVNDFQKGDIAEGYSVSREKKESFPLTVTSAQKNPTAFYLCASSIEGRGETQYFGPGTRLLVL.

V usage is TRBV5-8 and J usage is TRBJ2-4, with 8 positions matching TRBD1. The germline gives CDR1 SGHTS, CDR2 YDEGEE. J lost 1 base, V lost 4 bases, and 7 bases had no gene match. The CDR3 loop spans 16 amino acids. The DNA of the CDR3 is TGTGCCAGCAGCCCTGGACAGGGTATCGCCAAAAACATTCAGTACTTC. This sequence encodes CASSPGQGIAKNIQYF. Complete variable domain (other parts from reference TRBV5-8 and TRBJ2-4): EAGVTQSPTHLIKTRGQQATLRCSPISGHTSVYWYQQALGLGLQFLLWYDEGEERNRGNFPPRFSGRQFPNYSSELNVNALELEDSALYLCASSPGQGIAKNIQYFGAGTRLSVL.

The V and J genes are TRBV7-9 and TRBJ2-1; 7 bases fit TRBD2. After removal of 5 bases from V and 2 bases from J, the junction contained 9 bases not matched to a gene. The CDR3 has 16 residues. CDR1 SEHNR and CDR2 FQNEAQ come from the germline V gene (reference sequence). DNA for the CDR3: TGTGCCAGCAGCACCCGGGAGGCCCGCGCCTACAATGAGCAGTTCTTC. Translation: CASSTREARAYNEQFF.

The chain is built from TRBV11-2 and TRBJ2-7; TRBD1 matches at 10 bases. Germline values: CDR1 SGHAT, CDR2 FQNNGV. CDR3 length equals 14 residues. V was pared by 1 base and J by 6 bases, with 3 bases of the junction left unmatched. In nucleotides, the CDR3 is TGTGCCAGCAGCTTAGGACAGGGGGCCGGCGAGCAGTACTTC. Translation gives CASSLGQGAGEQYF.

The chain joins TRBV27 to TRBJ1-6; D is undetermined. The V and J ends lost 3 bases and 6 bases respectively, with 18 bases between them. CDR1 is MNHEY, CDR2 SMNVEV, per germline (reference sequence). The CDR3 is 17 residues long. CDR3 in DNA: TGTGCCAGCAGTTTTGAGTCGAGCGGAAGGGCTAATTCACCCCTCCACTTT. Residues: CASSFESSGRANSPLHF.

This chain joins TRBV19 and TRBJ1-5, with a tentative D call TRBD1 (6 bases). The V and J ends lost 11 bases and 3 bases respectively, with 14 bases between them. Germline V CDR1 and CDR2: LNHDA, SQIVND (reference sequence). The length of the CDR3 is 13 residues. In DNA, the CDR3 is TGTGCCTCACAGGGAATATACAATCAGCCCCAGCATTTT. As protein: CASQGIYNQPQHF.

About this clone itself: This sample includes further DNA sequences coding for the same CDR3. This rearrangement joins TRBV4-3 to TRBJ2-3; 7 bases are shared with TRBD1. The CDR3 runs to 15 residues. Germline V gene data show CDR1 as LGHNA and CDR2 as YSLEER. The trim removed 3 bases at V and 0 bases at J, leaving 3 bases unmatched. The CDR3 region has the DNA TGCGCCAGCAGCCAGGGGGACAGAAGCACAGATACGCAGTATTTT. This gives the protein CASSQGDRSTDTQYF.

The chain links TRBV4-2 to TRBJ2-2, with 7 bases fitting TRBD2. The J segment lost 4 bases and the V segment lost 5 bases, leaving 10 bases of the junction unmatched. The CDR3 loop spans 16 amino acids. The germline gives CDR1 LGHNA, CDR2 YNFKEQ. CDR3: CASSSQGGEATGELFF. The CDR3 region has the DNA TGTGCCAGCAGCTCTCAGGGAGGGGAAGCCACCGGGGAGCTGTTTTTT.

The CDR3 sequence is CAISGTGGPTGELFF. The CDR3 nucleotides are TGTGCCATCAGTGGGACAGGGGGACCCACCGGGGAGCTGTTTTTT. The J gene is TRBJ2-2, the V gene TRBV10-3; 10 bases agree with TRBD1. CDR1 is ENHRY and CDR2 is SYGVKD in the germline V gene. The CDR3 loop spans 15 amino acids. Losses at the gene ends were 4 bases for V and 4 bases for J; bases not matched to a gene: 3.

The gene calls are TRBV6-4 and TRBJ2-1; the match to TRBD2 covers 11 bases. The germline V gene has CDR1 MRHNA and CDR2 SNTAGT. Germline trimming cut 2 bases from V and 4 bases from J; bases unmatched to any gene: 1. This CDR3 is built from 15 residues. CDR3 residues: CASSDGTSGYNEQFF. The CDR3 coding sequence is TGTGCCAGCAGTGACGGGACTAGCGGATACAATGAGCAGTTCTTC.

The chain has TRBV20-1 and TRBJ1-2; 8 bases agree with TRBD1. The junction had 6 bases not matched to a gene; V was cut back by 6 bases and J by 9 bases. CDR3 length: 11 amino acids. The V gene's germline CDR1 is DFQATT and CDR2 SNEGSKA (reference sequence). The CDR3 region is CSARDRGSYTF. Written as DNA, the CDR3 is TGCAGTGCCCGCGACAGGGGAAGCTACACCTTC.

This chain connects TRBV15 to TRBJ2-1; D not certain. Germline V CDR1 and CDR2: LNHNV, YYDKDF (reference sequence). The CDR3 length is 15 residues. V was shortened by 5 bases and J by 6 bases, with 17 bases between the two germline ends. CDR3 residues: CATSGRLSPSNEQFF. CDR3 sequence (DNA): TGTGCCACCAGCGGAAGACTGTCTCCCTCCAATGAGCAGTTCTTC.

The CDR3 coding sequence is TGTGCCAGCAGCTTTCTTTCGGGACAGGGCTCTGGAAACACCATATATTTT. This codes for CASSFLSGQGSGNTIYF. The J gene is TRBJ1-3, the V gene TRBV7-2, with 9 bases aligning to TRBD1. Germline trimming cut 3 bases from V and 0 bases from J; bases unmatched to any gene: 6. CDR1 is SGHTA and CDR2 is FQGNSA in the germline V gene. The CDR3 consists of 17 residues. Supplemented by reference TRBV7-2 and TRBJ1-3, the full variable domain reads GAGVSQSPSNKVTEKGKDVELRCDPISGHTALYWYRQSLGQGLEFLIYFQGNSAPDKSGLPSDRFSAERTGGSVSTLTIQRTQQEDSAVYLCASSFLSGQGSGNTIYFGEGSWLTVV.

The chain has TRBV7-3 and TRBJ2-1, with 9 bases lining up with TRBD2. The V and J ends lost 1 base and 2 bases, in that order; junction bases with no gene match: 6. CDR1 SGHTA and CDR2 FQGTGA come from the germline V gene. The CDR3 loop spans 17 amino acids. CDR3 sequence (DNA): TGTGCCAGCAGCTTAAATCCCCGGACTAGCGCCTACAATGAGCAGTTCTTC. It yields the protein CASSLNPRTSAYNEQFF.

The gene calls are TRBV27 and TRBJ2-7; 8 bases fit TRBD1. Losses at the gene ends were 5 bases for V and 5 bases for J; bases not matched to a gene: 8. The CDR3 is 14 residues long. Germline V gives CDR1 MNHEY, CDR2 SMNVEV (reference sequence). CDR3 sequence: CASSLWTGRNEQYF. Written as DNA, the CDR3 is TGTGCCAGCAGTCTTTGGACAGGGAGGAACGAGCAGTACTTC.

J is TRBJ2-4 and V is TRBV7-2; D call uncertain. The germline gives CDR1 SGHTA, CDR2 FQGNSA. Trimming cost V 2 bases and J 0 bases, with 5 bases left between them. The CDR3 consists of 14 residues. CDR3 coding DNA: TGTGCCAGCAGCTTACAGGAAGCCAAAAACATTCAGTACTTC. Its translation: CASSLQEAKNIQYF.

The genes are TRBV4-2 and TRBJ1-6; 8 nucleotides agree with TRBD1. Trimming cost V 2 bases and J 7 bases; bases outside gene matches: 10. The CDR3 totals 17 residues. Germline V gene data show CDR1 as LGHNA and CDR2 as YNFKEQ. CDR3 coding DNA: TGTGCCAGCAGCCAAAAAACTTCAGGGGGCGTAAATTCACCCCTCCACTTT. It encodes CASSQKTSGGVNSPLHF.

V is TRBV6-5 and J is TRBJ1-2; 10 nucleotides match TRBD1. CDR3 length equals 13 residues. The V gene's germline CDR1 is MNHEY and CDR2 SVGAGI. Trimming removed 7 bases from V and 4 bases from J; junction bases left unmatched: 3. CDR3 region: CASTRTGGYGYTF. The CDR3 DNA sequence: TGTGCCAGCACTCGGACAGGGGGCTATGGCTACACCTTC.

Turning to this clone: Different DNA sequences within this sample yield the same CDR3. The gene calls are TRBV2 and TRBJ1-1, with D uncertain. Per germline, CDR1 SNHLY and CDR2 FYNNEI. The V end was cut by 5 bases, the J end by 4 bases, with 14 bases between. This CDR3 has 14 residues. CDR3 sequence reads: CASSNLTGFTEAFF. CDR3 DNA: TGTGCCAGCAGTAACCTTACGGGGTTCACTGAAGCTTTCTTT.

The genes are TRBV9 and TRBJ1-6, with D perhaps TRBD1 (5 bases). V was pared by 7 bases and J by 7 bases, with 15 bases between. The CDR3 contains 14 residues. Germline CDR1 SGDLS, CDR2 YYNGEE. The DNA of the CDR3 is TGTGCCAGCGGCGCCGGGGGTTCCAATTCACCCCTCCACTTT. Its protein is CASGAGGSNSPLHF.

This chain joins TRBV6-1 and TRBJ1-6, with D tentatively TRBD1 (5 bases). V lost 8 bases to trimming and J lost 6 bases, with 11 bases between them. The CDR3 is 13 amino acids. Looked up from germline, CDR1 is MNHNS and CDR2 is SASEGT. CDR3 sequence (DNA): TGTGCCAGCTTTTGGACAACTAATTCACCCCTCCACTTT. It is translated as CASFWTTNSPLHF.

The V and J genes are TRBV5-5 and TRBJ1-2, with unresolved D. This CDR3 comprises 13 residues. Germline V lookup: CDR1 SGHKS, CDR2 YYEKEE (reference sequence). V lost 4 bases and J 4 bases, leaving 11 bases between the germline ends. CDR3 sequence: CASSLSSIYGYTF. The CDR3 DNA is TGTGCCAGCAGCCTATCCTCGATCTATGGCTACACCTTC.

V gene TRBV6-6 combines with J gene TRBJ1-1, with D unresolved. This CDR3 is built from 11 residues. V was shortened by 3 bases and J by 7 bases, with 6 bases between the two germline ends. The germline V gene has CDR1 MNHNY and CDR2 SVGAGI (reference sequence). CDR3 region: CASSYSNEAFF. CDR3 coding DNA: TGTGCCAGCAGTTATTCCAATGAAGCTTTCTTT.

This chain links TRBV5-1 with TRBJ1-2; D is ambiguous. The CDR3 has 13 residues. Germline CDR1 is SGHRS and CDR2 is YFSETQ. The ends were cut back, 0 bases at V and 1 base at J, with 4 bases in the middle. The DNA for the CDR3 is TGCGCCAGCAGCTTGGCGCGTAACTATGGCTACACCTTC. Protein sequence: CASSLARNYGYTF.

The rearrangement uses TRBV6-1 and TRBJ2-5; 9 positions match TRBD1. V shed 6 bases and J 4 bases; nucleotides not matched to a gene: 6. Germline loops: CDR1 MNHNS, CDR2 SASEGT. CDR3 size: 14 residues. CDR3 DNA sequence: TGTGCCAGCAGGTACAGGGGGCGTGGAGAGACCCAGTACTTC. The encoded protein is CASRYRGRGETQYF.

This chain uses TRBV27 with TRBJ1-6; D uncertain. V lost 6 bases, J lost 5 bases, and 14 bases lay in between. The CDR3 consists of 15 residues. Germline V lookup: CDR1 MNHEY, CDR2 SMNVEV (reference sequence). The CDR3 loop reads CASSYLTGDNSPLHF. CDR3 sequence (DNA): TGTGCCAGCAGCTACCTGACCGGGGATAATTCACCCCTCCACTTT.

The chain has TRBV4-3 and TRBJ2-2; 7 nucleotides line up with TRBD2. This CDR3 is 17 amino acids long. V trimming: 1 base; J trimming: 3 bases; junction bases outside the gene matches: 8. Germline V gives CDR1 LGHNA, CDR2 YSLEER. The DNA of the CDR3 is TGCGCCAGCAGCCAAGTGGGGGGGGTTGGGTACACCGGGGAGCTGTTTTTT. This translates into CASSQVGGVGYTGELFF.

The chain joins TRBV7-9 to TRBJ1-1; D possibly corresponds to TRBD1 (6 bases). Deletions cut 2 bases from V and 3 bases from J, with 16 bases between. Germline V gene lookup returns CDR1 SEHNR and CDR2 FQNEAQ (reference sequence). This CDR3 has 16 amino acids. CDR3 protein: CASSLMGTTEHTEAFF. CDR3 in DNA: TGTGCCAGCAGCTTAATGGGGACAACCGAACACACTGAAGCTTTCTTT.